The 2 T cell receptor beta chains in this list originate from one sample, sequenced in a study of blood T cell repertoires in COVID-19. This table comes from immunoSEQ multiplex PCR, and its TCRdb copy is limited to in-frame clones, with some not included. The data show 400,000 to 500,000 clones, 86% seen once. The material sequenced was peripheral blood. These TCRs come from a young woman with active or convalescent COVID-19.

The chain links TRBV29-1 to TRBJ2-7, with D perhaps matching TRBD2 (6 bases). The CDR3 extends over 12 amino acids. V was trimmed by 3 bases and J by 4 bases, leaving 10 bases between them. CDR1 SQVTM and CDR2 ANQGSEA come from the germline V gene. DNA of the CDR3: TGCAGCGTTGATGAGGAGGGATACGAGCAGTACTTC. Its translation: CSVDEEGYEQYF.

CDR3 in amino acids: CASSQDVAGGNYGYTF. In DNA, the CDR3 is TGCGCCAGCAGCCAAGATGTCGCAGGGGGAAACTATGGCTACACCTTC. V gene TRBV4-1 combines with J gene TRBJ1-2; 7 bases are shared with TRBD1. V trimming: 0 bases; J trimming: 2 bases; junction bases outside the gene matches: 6. The CDR3 extends over 16 amino acids. Germline CDR1 reads MGHRA; CDR2 reads YSYEKL.